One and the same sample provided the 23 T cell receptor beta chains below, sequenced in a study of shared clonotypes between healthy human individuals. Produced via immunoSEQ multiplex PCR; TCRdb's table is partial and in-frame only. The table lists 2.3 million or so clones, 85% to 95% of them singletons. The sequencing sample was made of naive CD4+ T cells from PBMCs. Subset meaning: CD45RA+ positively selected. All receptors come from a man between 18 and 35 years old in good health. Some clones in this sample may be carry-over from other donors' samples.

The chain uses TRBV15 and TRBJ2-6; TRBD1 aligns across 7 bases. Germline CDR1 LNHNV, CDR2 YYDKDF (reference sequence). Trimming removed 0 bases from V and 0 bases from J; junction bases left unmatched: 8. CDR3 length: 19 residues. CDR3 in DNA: TGTGCCACCAGCAGAGACTTTGGGACAGCCCCCTCTGGGGCCAACGTCCTGACTTTC. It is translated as CATSRDFGTAPSGANVLTF.

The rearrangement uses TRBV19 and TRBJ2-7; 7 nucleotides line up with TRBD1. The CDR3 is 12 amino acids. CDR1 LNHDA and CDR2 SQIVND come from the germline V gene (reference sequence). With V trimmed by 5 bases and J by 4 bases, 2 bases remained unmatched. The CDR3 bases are TGTGCCAGTAGTGGACAGGCATACGAGCAGTACTTC. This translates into CASSGQAYEQYF.

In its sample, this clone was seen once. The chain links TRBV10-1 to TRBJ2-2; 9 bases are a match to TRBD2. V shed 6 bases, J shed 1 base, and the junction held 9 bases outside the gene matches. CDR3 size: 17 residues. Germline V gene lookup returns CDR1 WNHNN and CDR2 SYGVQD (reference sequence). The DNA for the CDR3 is TGCGCCAGCAGCACCGGGATTAGCGGGAGGAACACCGGGGAGCTGTTTTTT. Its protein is CASSTGISGRNTGELFF.

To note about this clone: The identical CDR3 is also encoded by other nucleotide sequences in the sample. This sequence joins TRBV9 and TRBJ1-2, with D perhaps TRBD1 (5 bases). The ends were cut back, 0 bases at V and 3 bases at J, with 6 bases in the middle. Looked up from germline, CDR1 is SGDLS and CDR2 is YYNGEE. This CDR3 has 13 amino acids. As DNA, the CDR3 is TGTGCCAGCAGCGTAGGAGGGGACTATGGCTACACCTTC. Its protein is CASSVGGDYGYTF.

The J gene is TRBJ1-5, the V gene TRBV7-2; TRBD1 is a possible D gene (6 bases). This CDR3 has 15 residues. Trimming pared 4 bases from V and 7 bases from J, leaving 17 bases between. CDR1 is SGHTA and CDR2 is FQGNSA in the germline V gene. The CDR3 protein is CASSSTGGLWQPQHF. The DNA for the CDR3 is TGTGCCAGCAGCTCAACCGGGGGCCTGTGGCAGCCCCAGCATTTT.

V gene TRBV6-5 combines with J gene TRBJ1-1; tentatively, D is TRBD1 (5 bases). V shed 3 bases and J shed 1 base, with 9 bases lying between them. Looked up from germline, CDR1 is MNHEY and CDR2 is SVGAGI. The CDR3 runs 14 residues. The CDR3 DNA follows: TGTGCCAGCAGTTATTACAGGTCGAACACTGAAGCTTTCTTT. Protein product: CASSYYRSNTEAFF.

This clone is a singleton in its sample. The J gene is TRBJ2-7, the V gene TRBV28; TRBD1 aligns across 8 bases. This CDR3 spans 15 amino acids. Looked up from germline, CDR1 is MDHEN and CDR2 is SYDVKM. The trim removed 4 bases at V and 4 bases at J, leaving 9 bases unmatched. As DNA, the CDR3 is TGTGCCAGCAGTTCCGGGGCAGGGGGCTTTTACGAGCAGTACTTC. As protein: CASSSGAGGFYEQYF.

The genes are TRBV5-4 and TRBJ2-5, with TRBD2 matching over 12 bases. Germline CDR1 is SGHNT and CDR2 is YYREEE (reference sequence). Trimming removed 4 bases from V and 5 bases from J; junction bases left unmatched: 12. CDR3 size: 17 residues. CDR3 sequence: CASSKRLAGDFRETQYF. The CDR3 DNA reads TGTGCCAGCAGCAAGAGACTAGCGGGAGACTTTAGGGAGACCCAGTACTTC.

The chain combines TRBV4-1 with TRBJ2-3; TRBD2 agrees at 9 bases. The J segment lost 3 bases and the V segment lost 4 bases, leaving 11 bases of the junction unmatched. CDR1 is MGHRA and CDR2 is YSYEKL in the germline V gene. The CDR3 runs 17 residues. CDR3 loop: CASSLWTIAGVTDTQYF. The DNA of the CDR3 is TGCGCCAGCAGCCTATGGACTATAGCGGGAGTTACAGATACGCAGTATTTT.

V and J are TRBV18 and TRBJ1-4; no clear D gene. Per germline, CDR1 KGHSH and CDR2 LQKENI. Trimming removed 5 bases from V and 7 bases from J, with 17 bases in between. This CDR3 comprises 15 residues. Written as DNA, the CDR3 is TGTGCCAGCTCAGATTCACTCGGGTTGGTTGAAAAACTGTTTTTT. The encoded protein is CASSDSLGLVEKLFF.

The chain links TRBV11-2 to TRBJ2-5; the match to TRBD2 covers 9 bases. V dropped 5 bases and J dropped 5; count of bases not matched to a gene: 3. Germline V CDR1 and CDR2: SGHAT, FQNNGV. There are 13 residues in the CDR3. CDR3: CASSPGLAETQYF. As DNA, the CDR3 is TGTGCCAGCAGCCCAGGACTAGCGGAGACCCAGTACTTC.

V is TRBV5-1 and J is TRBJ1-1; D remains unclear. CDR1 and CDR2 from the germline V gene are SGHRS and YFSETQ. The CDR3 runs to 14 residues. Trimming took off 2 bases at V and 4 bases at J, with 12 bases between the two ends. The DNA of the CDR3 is TGCGCCAGCAGCTTCGAAGCAATGGGCACTGAAGCTTTCTTT. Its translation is CASSFEAMGTEAFF.

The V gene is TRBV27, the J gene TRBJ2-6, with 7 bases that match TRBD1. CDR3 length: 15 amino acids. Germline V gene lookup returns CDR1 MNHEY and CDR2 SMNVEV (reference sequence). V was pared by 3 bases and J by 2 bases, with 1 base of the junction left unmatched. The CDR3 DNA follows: TGTGCCAGCAGTTTCACAGGGGCTGGGGCCAACGTCCTGACTTTC. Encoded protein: CASSFTGAGANVLTF.

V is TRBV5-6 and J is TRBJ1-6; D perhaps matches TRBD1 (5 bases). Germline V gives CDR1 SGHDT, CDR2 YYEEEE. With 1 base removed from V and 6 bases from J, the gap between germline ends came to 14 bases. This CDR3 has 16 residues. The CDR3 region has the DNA TGTGCCAGCAGCTTGTTTGGGGCTCAGCTTAATTCACCCCTCCACTTT. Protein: CASSLFGAQLNSPLHF.

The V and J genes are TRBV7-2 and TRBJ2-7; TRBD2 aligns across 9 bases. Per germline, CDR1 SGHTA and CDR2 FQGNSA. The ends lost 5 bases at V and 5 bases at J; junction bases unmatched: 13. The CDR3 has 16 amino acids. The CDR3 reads CASSQEAAGGSHEQYF. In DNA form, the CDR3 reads TGTGCCAGCAGCCAAGAGGCAGCGGGAGGATCCCACGAGCAGTACTTC.

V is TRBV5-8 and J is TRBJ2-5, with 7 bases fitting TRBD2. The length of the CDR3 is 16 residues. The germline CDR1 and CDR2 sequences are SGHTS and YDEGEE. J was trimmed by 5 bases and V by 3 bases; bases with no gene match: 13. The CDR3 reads CASSYQLPGLRETQYF. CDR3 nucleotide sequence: TGTGCCAGCAGCTATCAACTCCCGGGACTACGGGAGACCCAGTACTTC.

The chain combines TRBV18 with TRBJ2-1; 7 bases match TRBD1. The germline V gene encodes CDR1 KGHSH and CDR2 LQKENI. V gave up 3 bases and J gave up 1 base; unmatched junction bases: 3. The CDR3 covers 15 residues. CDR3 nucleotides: TGTGCCAGCTCACCGGGACAGAAATCCTACAATGAGCAGTTCTTC. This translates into CASSPGQKSYNEQFF.

The CDR3 loop is CASSFPGEISYGYTF. DNA for the CDR3: TGTGCCAGCAGCTTTCCCGGGGAGATATCCTATGGCTACACCTTC. The chain has TRBV5-4 and TRBJ1-2; no clear D. The V end was cut by 2 bases, the J end by 4 bases, with 15 bases between. The CDR3 runs to 15 residues. Looked up from germline, CDR1 is SGHNT and CDR2 is YYREEE (reference sequence).

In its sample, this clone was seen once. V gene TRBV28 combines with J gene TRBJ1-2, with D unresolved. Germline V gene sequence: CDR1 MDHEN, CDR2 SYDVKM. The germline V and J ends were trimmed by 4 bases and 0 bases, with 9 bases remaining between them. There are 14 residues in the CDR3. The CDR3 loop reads CASSSGGANYGYTF. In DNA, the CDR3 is TGTGCCAGCAGTTCGGGCGGAGCTAACTATGGCTACACCTTC.

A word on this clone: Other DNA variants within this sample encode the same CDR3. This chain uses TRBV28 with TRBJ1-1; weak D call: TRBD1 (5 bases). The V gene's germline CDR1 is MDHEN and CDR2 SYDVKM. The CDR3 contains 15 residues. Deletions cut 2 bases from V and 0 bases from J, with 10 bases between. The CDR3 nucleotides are TGTGCCAGCAGTTTAAGTCCAGGGCTGAACACTGAAGCTTTCTTT. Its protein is CASSLSPGLNTEAFF.

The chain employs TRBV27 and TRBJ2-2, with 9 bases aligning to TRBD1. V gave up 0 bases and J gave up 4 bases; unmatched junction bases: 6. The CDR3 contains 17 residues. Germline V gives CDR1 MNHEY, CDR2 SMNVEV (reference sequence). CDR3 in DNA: TGTGCCAGCAGTTTATCCTGGGACAGGGCTGGCACCGGGGAGCTGTTTTTT. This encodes CASSLSWDRAGTGELFF.

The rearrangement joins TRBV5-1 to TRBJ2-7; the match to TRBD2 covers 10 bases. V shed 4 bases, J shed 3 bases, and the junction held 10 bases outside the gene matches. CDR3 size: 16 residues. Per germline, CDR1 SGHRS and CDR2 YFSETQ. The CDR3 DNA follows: TGCGCCAGCAGCCCGCGGCTAGCGGGAGTCGTCTACGAGCAGTACTTC. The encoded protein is CASSPRLAGVVYEQYF.

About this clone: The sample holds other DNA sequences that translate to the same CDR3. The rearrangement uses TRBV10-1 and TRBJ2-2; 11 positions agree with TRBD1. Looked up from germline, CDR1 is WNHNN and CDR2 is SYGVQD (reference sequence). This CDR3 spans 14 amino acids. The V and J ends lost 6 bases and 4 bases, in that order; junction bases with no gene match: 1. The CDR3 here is CASSGTGGTGELFF. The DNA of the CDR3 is TGCGCCAGCAGCGGGACAGGGGGCACCGGGGAGCTGTTTTTT.